Each of the 4 T cell receptor beta chains below was sequenced from the same sample in a study of blood T cells in healthy people across ages (dated by TCRdb to the mid-2010s). Libraries were built with 5' RACE. Sequencing relied on an Illumina HiSeq 2500. The second PCR ran for roughly 7 to 12 cycles and used a J-beta primer mix along with a sample-barcoded 5' primer. The public sequencing data were trimmed at Q25 with fastp and processed into clonotypes with MiXCR by TCRdb, which kept only in-frame beta chains. Rows merge per CDR3 protein into single entries with the most common DNA and genes. The sample includes about 580,000 distinct CDR3 sequences, with 47% observed a single time. The ten largest clonotypes hold 20% to 25% of the sample. What was sequenced was blood. The source of these receptors is a man older than 75 in good health.

This rearrangement joins TRBV12-3 or TRBV12-4 to TRBJ2-7; D gene uncertain. Trimming cost V 8 bases and J 3 bases, with 14 bases left between them. CDR3 length: 13 amino acids. The CDR3 reads CASAPGTGYEQYF. For the CDR3, the DNA is TGTGCCAGCGCCCCCGGTACCGGCTACGAGCAGTACTTC.

The rearrangement links TRBV20-1 to TRBJ2-4, with D maybe TRBD1 (6 bases). Germline CDR1 and CDR2: DFQATT and SNEGSKA (reference sequence). The CDR3 length is 15 residues. V was pared by 0 bases and J by 13 bases, with 22 bases between. Here the CDR3 reads CSARELGTRYFMQYF. In DNA form, the CDR3 reads TGCAGTGCTAGAGAGCTTGGGACACGTTATTTCATGCAGTACTTC.

There are a few counts of this clonotype. V gene TRBV7-2 combines with J gene TRBJ1-2; weak D call: TRBD1 (6 bases). Germline V gene sequence: CDR1 SGHTA, CDR2 FQGNSA. Trimming pared 1 base from V and 7 bases from J, leaving 13 bases between. The CDR3 is 14 residues long. CDR3 sequence (DNA): TGTGCCAGCAGCTTAGGTCGGACAGCGGGTGGCTACACCTTC. This codes for CASSLGRTAGGYTF.

The chain employs TRBV18 and TRBJ1-1, with D unclear. Between the trimmed V and J ends, which lost 0 bases and 0 bases, there was a span of 2 bases. CDR1 and CDR2 (germline): KGHSH, LQKENI. The CDR3 contains 13 residues. CDR3 residues: CASSPPLNTEAFF. CDR3 in DNA: TGTGCCAGCTCACCACCCTTGAACACTGAAGCTTTCTTT.